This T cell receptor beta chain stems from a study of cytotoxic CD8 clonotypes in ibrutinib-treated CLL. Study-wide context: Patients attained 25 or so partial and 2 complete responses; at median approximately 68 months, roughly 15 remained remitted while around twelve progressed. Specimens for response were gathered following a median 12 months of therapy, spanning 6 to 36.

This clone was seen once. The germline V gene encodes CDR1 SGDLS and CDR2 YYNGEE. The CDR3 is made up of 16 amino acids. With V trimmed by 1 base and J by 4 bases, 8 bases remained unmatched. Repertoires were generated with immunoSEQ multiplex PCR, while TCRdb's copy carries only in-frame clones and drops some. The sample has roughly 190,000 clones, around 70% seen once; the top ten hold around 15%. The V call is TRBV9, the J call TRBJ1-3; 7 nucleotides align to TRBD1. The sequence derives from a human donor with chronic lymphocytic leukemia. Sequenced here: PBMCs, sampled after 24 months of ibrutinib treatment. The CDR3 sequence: CASSVSSGGGGNTIYF. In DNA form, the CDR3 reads TGTGCCAGCAGCGTATCTTCAGGGGGAGGAGGAAACACCATATATTTT.